This passage covers 30 T cell receptor beta chains from one sample sequenced in a study of shared clonotypes between healthy human individuals (dated by TCRdb to about 2020). The library came from the immunoSEQ multiplex PCR assay. TCRdb mirrors the immuneACCESS table, restricted to in-frame sequences. Some clones are absent from its copies; in checked studies, under half trace to an unresolved V gene, and the reason for the others is unknown. The table for this sample lists about 2 million clones; roughly 94% of them were counted only once. The ten largest clonotypes hold 0.13% of the sample. Source material: naive CD4+ T cells sorted from blood. The cell subset or site label for this specimen denotes: CD45RA+ positively selected. These receptors were taken from a man aged 18 to 30 in good health.

V is TRBV5-4 and J is TRBJ2-1, with D possibly being TRBD2 (6 bases). The CDR3 runs 15 residues. The V and J ends lost 5 bases and 5 bases respectively, with 17 bases between them. Germline assignment: CDR1 SGHNT and CDR2 YYREEE (reference sequence). CDR3 loop: CASSLAGPGNNEQFF. CDR3 coding DNA: TGTGCCAGCAGTCTGGCGGGGCCGGGGAACAATGAGCAGTTCTTC.

In its sample, this clone was seen once. The rearrangement uses TRBV7-9 and TRBJ2-5; 7 bases are a match to TRBD1. CDR1 is SEHNR, CDR2 FQNEAQ, per germline (reference sequence). J was trimmed by 2 bases and V by 0 bases; bases with no gene match: 3. The CDR3 runs to 15 residues. This chain's CDR3 is CASSLAGTVQETQYF. In DNA form, the CDR3 reads TGTGCCAGCAGCTTAGCCGGGACAGTTCAAGAGACCCAGTACTTC.

The chain carries TRBV6-1 and TRBJ1-3; D gene ambiguous. The V end was cut by 5 bases, the J end by 4 bases, with 15 bases between. Germline assignment: CDR1 MNHNS and CDR2 SASEGT. This CDR3 has 15 residues. CDR3 in DNA: TGTGCCAGCAGTCGTGGCGGGATCTCCGGAAACACCATATATTTT. Amino acids: CASSRGGISGNTIYF.

The V gene is TRBV4-1, the J gene TRBJ1-3; D ambiguous. Trimming removed 2 bases from V and 5 bases from J, with 13 bases in between. The CDR3 consists of 15 residues. Per germline, CDR1 MGHRA and CDR2 YSYEKL. The CDR3 reads CASSQPRDKRNTIYF. Here the CDR3 DNA reads TGCGCCAGCAGCCAACCCCGAGACAAGCGAAACACCATATATTTT.

The J gene is TRBJ2-5, the V gene TRBV27; D gene unclear. CDR1 MNHEY and CDR2 SMNVEV come from the germline V gene (reference sequence). V was shortened by 4 bases and J by 0 bases, with 9 bases between the two germline ends. CDR3 length: 14 residues. The CDR3 is CASSSRLDQETQYF. In DNA, the CDR3 is TGTGCCAGCAGTTCGAGACTGGACCAAGAGACCCAGTACTTC.

This chain joins TRBV27 and TRBJ2-7, with D maybe TRBD2 (5 bases). V lost 3 bases and J 3 bases, leaving 12 bases between the germline ends. Germline values: CDR1 MNHEY, CDR2 SMNVEV (reference sequence). The CDR3 spans 14 residues. The CDR3 region has the DNA TGTGCCAGCAGTTTCCACGAGGGCGGCTACGAGCAGTACTTC. Its protein is CASSFHEGGYEQYF.

The chain joins TRBV6-6 to TRBJ1-2; no clear D. The CDR3 loop spans 10 amino acids. The germline gives CDR1 MNHNY, CDR2 SVGAGI (reference sequence). Deletions cut 4 bases from V and 4 bases from J, with 1 base between. The CDR3 coding sequence is TGTGCCAGCAGTTTCTATGGCTACACCTTC. Translating gives CASSFYGYTF.

This chain uses TRBV6-6 with TRBJ1-1; D not certain. V dropped 6 bases and J dropped 1 base, with 6 bases sitting between them. Germline CDR1 MNHNY, CDR2 SVGAGI (reference sequence). The CDR3 covers 12 residues. CDR3 amino acids: CASRNSNTEAFF. CDR3 bases: TGTGCCAGCAGGAATTCGAACACTGAAGCTTTCTTT.

This rearrangement joins TRBV5-4 to TRBJ2-5, with 8 nucleotides matching TRBD2. CDR1 and CDR2 from the germline V gene are SGHNT and YYREEE (reference sequence). With 7 bases clipped from V and 2 bases from J, the junction kept 7 bases outside the gene matches. The CDR3 contains 14 residues. CDR3 sequence: CASSLAGHQETQYF. DNA for the CDR3: TGTGCCAGCTCCTTAGCGGGGCATCAAGAGACCCAGTACTTC.

The chain recombines TRBV5-1 with TRBJ2-1; 7 nucleotides line up with TRBD2. The V and J ends lost 4 bases and 7 bases, in that order; junction bases with no gene match: 14. The CDR3 runs to 16 residues. From germline, CDR1 is SGHRS and CDR2 YFSETQ. The CDR3 sequence: CASSPRGSGTENEQFF. The CDR3, as DNA: TGCGCCAGCAGCCCTAGAGGGAGCGGGACGGAAAATGAGCAGTTCTTC.

The chain joins TRBV6-5 to TRBJ2-7; D perhaps matches TRBD1 (6 bases). Germline V lookup: CDR1 MNHEY, CDR2 SVGAGI. Between the trimmed V and J ends, which lost 3 bases and 0 bases, there was a span of 12 bases. The CDR3 sequence is 15 residues long. CDR3 sequence: CASSYFGTFSYEQYF. CDR3 in DNA: TGTGCCAGCAGTTATTTTGGGACATTCTCCTACGAGCAGTACTTC.

V and J are TRBV5-1 and TRBJ2-4; D is unclear. Germline V lookup: CDR1 SGHRS, CDR2 YFSETQ. Trimming pared 0 bases from V and 7 bases from J, leaving 8 bases between. The length of the CDR3 is 13 residues. CDR3 coding DNA: TGCGCCAGCAGCTTGGCTAGTGGGAACATTCAGTACTTC. The encoded protein is CASSLASGNIQYF.

The chain uses TRBV18 and TRBJ2-1, with 8 bases aligning to TRBD1. Losses at the gene ends were 6 bases for V and 6 bases for J; bases not matched to a gene: 7. This CDR3 region has 14 residues. Germline assignment: CDR1 KGHSH and CDR2 LQKENI. CDR3 residues: CASSTGDPGNEQFF. In DNA, the CDR3 is TGTGCCAGCTCGACAGGGGATCCCGGCAATGAGCAGTTCTTC. The full variable domain, in which reference TRBV18 and TRBJ2-1 provide the parts outside the CDR3, is NAGVMQNPRHLVRRRGQEARLRCSPMKGHSHVYWYRQLPEEGLKFMVYLQKENIIDESGMPKERFSAEFPKEGPSILRIQQVVRGDSAAYFCASSTGDPGNEQFFGPGTRLTVL.

This clone was seen once. The CDR3 loop reads CASRDQGSGNTIYF. The CDR3 DNA reads TGCGCCAGCAGGGACCAGGGCTCTGGAAACACCATATATTTT. The rearrangement joins TRBV5-1 to TRBJ1-3; D perhaps matches TRBD1 (5 bases). The germline gives CDR1 SGHRS, CDR2 YFSETQ. Between the trimmed V and J ends, which lost 5 bases and 0 bases, there was a span of 9 bases. The CDR3 spans 14 residues. Full variable domain (rest looked up from reference TRBV5-1 and TRBJ1-3): KAGVTQTPRYLIKTRGQQVTLSCSPISGHRSVSWYQQTPGQGLQFLFEYFSETQRNKGNFPGRFSGRQFSNSRSEMNVSTLELGDSALYLCASRDQGSGNTIYFGEGSWLTVV.

The V and J genes are TRBV9 and TRBJ2-1, with 8 bases fitting TRBD1. The germline gives CDR1 SGDLS, CDR2 YYNGEE. CDR3 length: 15 amino acids. The trim removed 4 bases at V and 3 bases at J, leaving 6 bases unmatched. The chain's CDR3 is CASSLDRGRYNEQFF. CDR3 DNA sequence: TGTGCCAGCAGCTTAGACAGGGGCCGCTACAATGAGCAGTTCTTC.

The chain couples TRBV4-3 to TRBJ1-2, with a tentative D call TRBD1 (5 bases). The CDR3 is made up of 14 amino acids. The V end was cut by 2 bases, the J end by 4 bases, with 11 bases between. Per the germline V gene, CDR1 is LGHNA and CDR2 is YSLEER. The CDR3 loop is CASSQNRDGYGYTF. Written as DNA, the CDR3 is TGCGCCAGCAGCCAAAACCGGGACGGCTATGGCTACACCTTC.

The gene calls are TRBV30 and TRBJ1-1; possibly TRBD1 for D (6 bases). This CDR3 is built from 14 residues. The V end lost 1 base, the J end lost 0 bases, and 9 bases lay between the germline ends. The germline V gene has CDR1 GTSNPN and CDR2 SVGIG (reference sequence). Written as DNA, the CDR3 is TGTGCCTGGAGTGGTGGGACATTGAACACTGAAGCTTTCTTT. Amino acid sequence: CAWSGGTLNTEAFF.

V gene TRBV6-6 combines with J gene TRBJ1-6, with D tentatively TRBD1 (6 bases). The CDR3 consists of 15 residues. V was clipped by 6 bases and J by 11 bases, with 20 bases between them. Looked up from germline, CDR1 is MNHNY and CDR2 is SVGAGI (reference sequence). The chain's CDR3 is CASSDTGGATAPLHF. DNA for the CDR3: TGTGCCAGCAGCGACACTGGGGGGGCGACGGCACCCCTCCACTTT.

This chain joins TRBV5-1 and TRBJ2-3, with 14 bases matching TRBD2. V was pared by 2 bases and J by 3 bases, with 8 bases of the junction left unmatched. Germline V gene lookup returns CDR1 SGHRS and CDR2 YFSETQ. This CDR3 has 18 residues. The CDR3 is CASSLPRLAGGKTDTQYF. CDR3 bases: TGCGCCAGCAGCTTACCGAGACTAGCGGGAGGGAAGACAGATACGCAGTATTTT.

The count of this clone is one. This sequence joins TRBV7-2 and TRBJ1-6; D is undetermined. V lost 0 bases and J 7 bases, leaving 7 bases between the germline ends. The V gene's germline CDR1 is SGHTA and CDR2 FQGNSA. The length of the CDR3 is 14 residues. Here the CDR3 reads CASSLAPLNSPLHF. CDR3 in DNA: TGTGCCAGCAGCTTAGCCCCCCTAAATTCACCCCTCCACTTT.

V gene TRBV6-5 combines with J gene TRBJ2-3; D unclear. The CDR3 has 15 residues. Germline V gene lookup returns CDR1 MNHEY and CDR2 SVGAGI. Trimming removed 0 bases from V and 2 bases from J, with 9 bases in between. This CDR3 reads CASSYSGRPTDTQYF. In DNA form, the CDR3 reads TGTGCCAGCAGTTACTCGGGCAGGCCCACAGATACGCAGTATTTT.

This clone was counted only a few times. V is TRBV5-4 and J is TRBJ1-6; D is possibly TRBD1 (6 bases). Trimming took off 2 bases at V and 10 bases at J, with 10 bases between the two ends. The CDR3 is made up of 13 amino acids. From germline, CDR1 is SGHNT and CDR2 YYREEE (reference sequence). Here the CDR3 DNA reads TGTGCCAGCAGCTTATGGGGGGCCTCACCCCTCCACTTT. Its protein product is CASSLWGASPLHF.

This chain uses TRBV30 with TRBJ2-1; 9 bases align to TRBD1. From germline, CDR1 is GTSNPN and CDR2 SVGIG (reference sequence). The junction had 8 bases not matched to a gene; V was cut back by 1 base and J by 7 bases. The CDR3 length is 15 residues. The CDR3 spells CAWSARDRDSNEQFF. CDR3 sequence (DNA): TGTGCCTGGAGTGCCCGGGACAGGGATAGTAATGAGCAGTTCTTC.

The chain carries TRBV6-5 and TRBJ2-7, with 7 bases identical to TRBD1. The CDR3 spans 14 residues. Per the germline V gene, CDR1 is MNHEY and CDR2 is SVGAGI. J lost 2 bases, V lost 2 bases, and 3 bases had no gene match. The CDR3 bases are TGTGCCAGCAGTTACGCGACAGGGACCTACGAGCAGTACTTC. Translated, it gives CASSYATGTYEQYF.

This chain joins TRBV7-9 and TRBJ2-2, with D tentatively TRBD1 or TRBD2 (6 bases each). The CDR3 consists of 17 residues. V dropped 2 bases and J dropped 3 bases, with 16 bases sitting between them. Per the germline V gene, CDR1 is SEHNR and CDR2 is FQNEAQ (reference sequence). The CDR3 loop is CASSLSQGRRDTGELFF. The CDR3 bases are TGTGCCAGCAGCTTATCCCAGGGGAGGAGAGACACCGGGGAGCTGTTTTTT.

The CDR3 sequence is CAWSGGQGHSPLHF. DNA for the CDR3: TGTGCCTGGAGTGGGGGACAGGGCCATTCACCCCTCCACTTT. The V call is TRBV30, the J call TRBJ1-6; 9 bases map to TRBD1. V trimming: 1 base; J trimming: 8 bases; junction bases outside the gene matches: 3. This CDR3 has 14 residues. Germline V lookup: CDR1 GTSNPN, CDR2 SVGIG (reference sequence).

The chain is built from TRBV6-5 and TRBJ1-1; D call uncertain. This CDR3 is built from 14 residues. The germline gives CDR1 MNHEY, CDR2 SVGAGI. The V end lost 6 bases, the J end lost 1 base, and 12 bases lay between the germline ends. The CDR3 coding sequence is TGTGCCAGCAGCCCGAGACCGAAGAACACTGAAGCTTTCTTT. As protein: CASSPRPKNTEAFF.

The chain recombines TRBV7-2 with TRBJ2-7; no firm D call. Germline CDR1 and CDR2: SGHTA and FQGNSA. V gave up 4 bases and J gave up 2 bases, with 0 bases separating them. The CDR3 consists of 10 residues. The DNA of the CDR3 is TGTGCCAGCAGCTCCTACGAGCAGTACTTC. Residues: CASSSYEQYF.

V is TRBV5-4 and J is TRBJ2-7; TRBD1 or TRBD2 may be the D gene (7 bases each). V was trimmed by 1 base and J by 3 bases, leaving 14 bases between them. Germline-derived CDR1 and CDR2 are SGHNT and YYREEE (reference sequence). The CDR3 extends over 15 amino acids. In DNA form, the CDR3 reads TGTGCCAGCAGCTTGCAGGGGGGGAACTTCTACGAGCAGTACTTC. This sequence encodes CASSLQGGNFYEQYF. Full variable domain (remainder filled in from reference TRBV5-4 and TRBJ2-7): ETGVTQSPTHLIKTRGQQVTLRCSSQSGHNTVSWYQQALGQGPQFIFQYYREEENGRGNFPPRFSGLQFPNYSSELNVNALELDDSALYLCASSLQGGNFYEQYFGPGTRLTVT.

The V call is TRBV6-1, the J call TRBJ2-7, with D perhaps TRBD2 (6 bases). The germline CDR1 and CDR2 sequences are MNHNS and SASEGT. The V gene lost 7 bases and the J gene lost 6 bases, with 22 bases spanning the gap. The length of the CDR3 is 15 residues. CDR3 DNA sequence: TGTGCCAGCACCTTTCAAGGAGGGTGGGCCGCCGAGCAGTACTTC. As protein: CASTFQGGWAAEQYF.